This T cell receptor beta chain derives from a study of regulatory T cells in long-lasting Graves disease. The CDR3 runs to 13 residues. Per the germline V gene, CDR1 is SGHRS and CDR2 is YFSETQ. The V and J ends lost 7 bases and 2 bases respectively, with 11 bases between them. Researchers made TCR beta libraries by using iRepertoire HTBI primers and running Arm-PCR on CDR3 regions. TCRdb processed the multiplex PCR reads anew with MiXCR; each CDR3 protein has one entry. The data show about 620,000 distinct CDR3 sequences, around 15% seen once. Time point meaning: newly diagnosed GD, antithyroid drugs for less than 3 months. Isolated PBMC RNA provided the starting material for the TCR library. The study, taken as a whole, reports: There was favoring of TRBV28, TRBJ1-2 and TRBJ2-5 in persistent disease.

This clonotype has a count of ten or more. No antigen is known for it. These same records also appear under a second study, on T cells in Graves' hyperthyroidism and ophthalmopathy.

The starting material was peripheral blood mononuclear cells (PBMCs), obtained at new diagnosis, from a patient treated with antithyroid drugs. The genes are TRBV5-1 and TRBJ2-3, with D maybe TRBD1 (6 bases). The sequence was collected from a woman aged 25 to 45 with Graves disease. The CDR3 DNA follows: TGCGCCAGCCGCCGGACAGCCACAGATACGCAGTATTTT. Translating gives CASRRTATDTQYF.